This entry is about one TCR beta chain. Its antigen remains undetermined. No base qualities exist here, and no much larger clone lies one base off it. These data come from a study of identifying expanded T cells in peripheral blood (dated by TCRdb to the late 2010s). For the wider study: Technical replicates were generated by sequencing separate aliquots of the same genomic DNA pool, with four replicates compared pairwise.

What the authors observed across the whole study: Between technical replicates the binomial model flagged about 1.1 differentially abundant clones, whereas over roughly 2 weeks the binomial model flagged about 16.4 and over about 4 weeks 19 to 20. For all healthy donors, the variance in clone template counts between roughly two-week samples rose significantly as total template count increased. The beta-binomial model significantly reduced the number of clones called differentially abundant and the false-positive rate across all healthy-donor time intervals. The authors expected that over much longer intervals, such as months to years, biological variance in healthy repertoires might increase even further.

V was cut back by 6 bases and J by 1 base, leaving a gap of 12 bases between them. Measured from the cysteine to the phenylalanine, the CDR3 is 15 residues long. Of the read, only the CDR3 DNA is kept; its 45 bases are in frame from base 1. Taken from the germline V gene (reference sequence), the CDR1 and CDR2 loops are MNHEY and SMNVEV. No immune events, such as infections, were documented for the healthy donors during the collection period. Blood repertoires from healthy donors were used as a training cohort for calibrating time-dependent variance in a beta-binomial model of differential abundance of T-cell clones. The training cohort included 10 or so healthy donors, of whom 3 were female and 7 were male. An age range of roughly 29 to 65 years, with an average of roughly 47 years, was recorded for the donors. Whole blood was collected from each healthy donor at three time points spaced 2 to 3 weeks apart and obtained from a commercial supplier. For immunosequencing, genomic DNA was extracted from whole blood that had not been sorted.

TCRbeta CDR3 regions were profiled by bias-controlled multiplex PCR amplification of genomic DNA with the immunoSEQ Assay. Turning to the authors' computational methods: The absolute abundance of each unique TCRbeta CDR3 region was quantified after sequences were collapsed and filtered. Differential abundance was assessed using a binomial (Fisher-equivalent) model and a beta-binomial model in which time-dependent variance fitted from healthy donors was added. Any clone with fewer than 5 combined templates was excluded, and a clone was called differentially abundant if its Benjamini-Hochberg FDR was below 0.01. In the beta-binomial model, variance was expressed as a function of the total template count across the two samples, in the form v = (b*log(k)+a)^2. Imported from immuneACCESS, the table was reduced by TCRdb to in-frame sequences with V and J called. These copies leave out some clones; in studies compared against another copy, an unresolved V gene accounts for under half, and the cause of the remainder is not known. That table is the source of V, J and clone size, and D and trimming were worked out from the DNA. For this sample the table gives just over 90,000 clones, of which approximately 91% were detected only once. The ten largest account for 3.5% to 4.5% of the sample.

The material sequenced was blood. The chain couples TRBV27 to TRBJ1-4, and perhaps TRBD1 as D gene, on 5 matching bases. The sequence derives from a person between 18 and 75 years old in good health. Here is the DNA: TGTGCCAGCAGGCGGACATTCGGAACTAATGAAAAACTGTTTTTT. Its product reads: CASRRTFGTNEKLFF.